The present T cell receptor (beta chain) was sequenced within a study of control samples from healthy donors and cancer patients. CDR3 length: 16 amino acids. Germline V gene sequence: CDR1 SGHRS, CDR2 YFSETQ. V trimming: 3 bases; J trimming: 3 bases; junction bases outside the gene matches: 8. Profiling relied on immunoSEQ multiplex PCR, and the TCRdb table lists in-frame clones only, not all of them. This table holds roughly 100,000 clones, 75% to 90% found once. The chain recombines TRBV5-1 with TRBJ2-7; 11 nucleotides line up with TRBD1. This clonotype originated in a man younger than 40 in good health. Sequenced sample: blood. CDR3 protein: CASSSGTGTGGYEQYF. DNA of the CDR3: TGCGCCAGCAGCTCTGGGACCGGGACAGGGGGCTACGAGCAGTACTTC.